The TCR beta chain under discussion was sequenced for a study of early T cells in non-severe SARS-CoV-2 infection. Study background: Bulk RNA taken from unsorted whole blood was sequenced, leaving chains unpaired.

Germline V CDR1 and CDR2: SEHNR, FQNEAQ (reference sequence). This CDR3 comprises 15 residues. Note on this clonotype: This may stem from a read error, because a much larger clone lies one nucleotide away.

MiXCR, run by TCRdb on the 5' RACE reads, gives a single entry per CDR3 protein. The sample has around 67,000 distinct CDR3 sequences, around 12% seen once; the top ten hold about 1.3%. The source of this sequence is an adult who was a healthcare worker with PCR-confirmed SARS-CoV-2 infection or an uninfected control (not recorded which). This chain joins TRBV7-9 and TRBJ2-7; 9 positions agree with TRBD2. The sample taken for sequencing was whole blood. CDR3 in amino acids: CASSHTSGRPYEPYF. CDR3 nucleotide sequence: TGTGCCAGCAGCCACACGAGCGGGAGGCCCTACGAGCCGTACTTC.